These 16 T cell receptor beta chains originate from one sample sequenced in a study of chemoradiotherapy in HPV16-positive cancers. Assay: immunoSEQ multiplex PCR; the TCRdb copy retains only in-frame clones and omits some. The profile covers 45,000 to 60,000 clones, with under 95% appearing a single time and roughly 3% taken by the ten largest. The material sequenced was blood, taken from a patient who underwent chemoradiotherapy. These receptors were collected from a human donor with HPV-associated anogenital cancer.

This clone showed up just once. The rearrangement joins TRBV7-3 to TRBJ1-6; D perhaps matches TRBD1 (5 bases). The germline V and J ends were trimmed by 0 bases and 9 bases, with 12 bases remaining between them. In germline, CDR1 is SGHTA, CDR2 FQGTGA. This CDR3 comprises 15 residues. The CDR3 is CASSLTQGWGSPLHF. The CDR3 DNA reads TGTGCCAGCAGCTTAACCCAGGGATGGGGTTCACCCCTCCACTTT.

The chain couples TRBV9 to TRBJ2-7; 11 bases map to TRBD2. The CDR3 has 16 amino acids. Germline V gene sequence: CDR1 SGDLS, CDR2 YYNGEE. The ends lost 4 bases at V and 5 bases at J; junction bases unmatched: 11. The CDR3 DNA reads as TGTGCCAGCAGCCCACGAACTAGCGGGAGAAGGGACGAGCAGTACTTC. This gives the protein CASSPRTSGRRDEQYF.

V usage is TRBV4-2 and J usage is TRBJ2-7; D is perhaps TRBD1 or TRBD2 (5 bases each). This CDR3 is 15 amino acids long. Germline V gene lookup returns CDR1 LGHNA and CDR2 YNFKEQ. Trimming took off 4 bases at V and 5 bases at J, with 18 bases between the two ends. CDR3 loop: CASSRSGTNGDEQYF. Here the CDR3 DNA reads TGTGCCAGCAGCCGTTCCGGGACCAACGGAGACGAGCAGTACTTC.

The genes are TRBV7-2 and TRBJ2-2, with a possible D match to TRBD2 (6 bases). Per germline, CDR1 SGHTA and CDR2 FQGNSA. CDR3 length equals 16 residues. V gave up 3 bases and J gave up 2 bases, with 13 bases separating them. In nucleotides, the CDR3 is TGTGCCAGCAGCTTGAGGAGGGCTACCAACACCGGGGAGCTGTTTTTT. Translation: CASSLRRATNTGELFF.

J is TRBJ2-1 and V is TRBV19; 8 bases are a match to TRBD2. Germline trimming cut 4 bases from V and 5 bases from J; bases unmatched to any gene: 13. The CDR3 runs 17 residues. Germline V gene lookup returns CDR1 LNHDA and CDR2 SQIVND (reference sequence). The CDR3 here is CASSKGTGTRMNNEQFF. CDR3 sequence (DNA): TGTGCCAGTAGTAAGGGGACCGGGACTAGAATGAACAATGAGCAGTTCTTC.

This clone is a singleton in its sample. The V gene is TRBV19, the J gene TRBJ1-5, with TRBD1 as a possible D gene (6 bases). Deletions cut 5 bases from V and 6 bases from J, with 14 bases between. The germline V gene has CDR1 LNHDA and CDR2 SQIVND (reference sequence). This CDR3 has 14 residues. The CDR3 spells CASSPGPRGQPQHF. As DNA, the CDR3 is TGTGCCAGTAGTCCCGGGCCCAGGGGTCAGCCCCAGCATTTT.

This chain connects TRBV27 to TRBJ2-2, with D uncertain. The CDR3 is 15 amino acids. Germline V lookup: CDR1 MNHEY, CDR2 SMNVEV (reference sequence). V lost 2 bases, J lost 2 bases, and 9 bases lay in between. The CDR3, as DNA: TGTGCCAGCAGTTTAACAAGCACCAACACCGGGGAGCTGTTTTTT. Amino acids: CASSLTSTNTGELFF.

The J gene is TRBJ1-3, the V gene TRBV4-3; 12 positions match TRBD1. After removal of 0 bases from V and 6 bases from J, the junction contained 3 bases not matched to a gene. The germline gives CDR1 LGHNA, CDR2 YSLEER. There are 16 residues in the CDR3. Here the CDR3 DNA reads TGCGCCAGCAGCCAAGATGGGACAGGGGGCGAAAACACCATATATTTT. It specifies CASSQDGTGGENTIYF.

The CDR3 here is CASGGQVPYEQYF. CDR3 DNA: TGTGCCAGCGGAGGGCAGGTCCCCTACGAGCAGTACTTC. This sequence joins TRBV6-5 and TRBJ2-7; tentatively, D is TRBD2 (6 bases). The length of the CDR3 is 13 residues. The V gene's germline CDR1 is MNHEY and CDR2 SVGAGI. With 8 bases removed from V and 2 bases from J, the gap between germline ends came to 13 bases.

This clone was observed a handful of times. The chain recombines TRBV4-2 with TRBJ1-1, with 7 bases fitting TRBD1. CDR3 size: 12 residues. With V trimmed by 4 bases and J by 11 bases, 7 bases remained unmatched. Germline V CDR1 and CDR2: LGHNA, YNFKEQ. CDR3 in DNA: TGTGCCAGCAGCCGAGAGGGGGCGCGGGCTTTCTTT. It translates to CASSREGARAFF.

The chain has TRBV4-1 and TRBJ2-1, with 7 bases lining up with TRBD1. J lost 0 bases, V lost 1 base, and 9 bases had no gene match. The CDR3 loop spans 18 amino acids. Germline V lookup: CDR1 MGHRA, CDR2 YSYEKL. The CDR3 reads CASSQGQGGPSSYNEQFF. The CDR3 DNA is TGCGCCAGCAGCCAAGGACAGGGCGGGCCAAGCTCCTACAATGAGCAGTTCTTC.

On this clone: The sample holds other DNA sequences that translate to the same CDR3. V is TRBV7-7 and J is TRBJ1-1; 8 bases match TRBD1. The CDR3 spans 13 residues. The V segment lost 4 bases and the J segment 7 bases; nucleotides outside the gene matches: 5. CDR1 and CDR2 from the germline V gene are SSHAT and FNYEAQ (reference sequence). CDR3 sequence: CASSSGQGGEAFF. The CDR3 DNA is TGTGCCAGCAGCTCCGGACAGGGTGGTGAAGCTTTCTTT.

V usage is TRBV4-1 and J usage is TRBJ2-7; 7 positions agree with TRBD1. Trimming took 3 bases from V and 6 from J; bases not matched to a gene: 8. CDR3 length: 14 residues. Germline lookup yields CDR1 MGHRA and CDR2 YSYEKL. The CDR3 DNA is TGCGCCAGCAGCCATCCCGACAGGGAGTCCGAGCAGTACTTC. Translation gives CASSHPDRESEQYF.

V and J are TRBV7-3 and TRBJ2-7; a weak D match, TRBD2 (5 bases). Germline V gives CDR1 SGHTA, CDR2 FQGTGA. The CDR3 is made up of 18 amino acids. Trimming took off 5 bases at V and 3 bases at J, with 26 bases between the two ends. CDR3 sequence (DNA): TGTGCCAGCAGCCCAAGACGGGGTTCCAGGCAAAAAGGCTACGAGCAGTACTTC. Its translation: CASSPRRGSRQKGYEQYF.

This sequence joins TRBV7-2 and TRBJ2-7; D uncertain. The CDR3 is 14 amino acids. Germline assignment: CDR1 SGHTA and CDR2 FQGNSA. V gave up 1 base and J gave up 3 bases, with 10 bases separating them. The CDR3 region is CASSLGGIDYEQYF. The CDR3 DNA reads TGTGCCAGCAGCTTAGGAGGAATCGACTACGAGCAGTACTTC.

J is TRBJ2-5 and V is TRBV6-5; 12 positions agree with TRBD1. The CDR3 totals 14 residues. Trimming at V came to 9 bases and at J to 11 bases, leaving 13 bases not matched to a gene. Germline V CDR1 and CDR2: MNHEY, SVGAGI. The CDR3 bases are TGTGCCAGTCAACTAGGGACAGGGGGCAGTGAGCAGTACTTC. It translates to CASQLGTGGSEQYF.